This T cell receptor (beta chain) was found in a study of shared clonotypes between healthy human individuals. Each sorted subset replicate got 200 ng genomic DNA, roughly 27,000 genomes. The protocol was immunoSEQ multiplex PCR, while the TCRdb copy is restricted to in-frame clones and leaves out a portion. The table shows some 2.1 million clones, with roughly 94% occurring only once. Looked up from germline, CDR1 is SGHTA and CDR2 is FQGTGA. V was pared by 5 bases and J by 5 bases, with 18 bases between. This CDR3 is built from 15 residues. Input material: naive CD4+ T cells sorted from blood. Subset meaning: CD45RA+ positively selected. The sequence derives from a young man in good health. This sequence joins TRBV7-3 and TRBJ1-1; D unresolved. The CDR3 protein is CASSPSLAASTEAFF. CDR3 DNA sequence: TGTGCCAGCAGCCCCTCGCTGGCGGCTAGTACTGAAGCTTTCTTT.